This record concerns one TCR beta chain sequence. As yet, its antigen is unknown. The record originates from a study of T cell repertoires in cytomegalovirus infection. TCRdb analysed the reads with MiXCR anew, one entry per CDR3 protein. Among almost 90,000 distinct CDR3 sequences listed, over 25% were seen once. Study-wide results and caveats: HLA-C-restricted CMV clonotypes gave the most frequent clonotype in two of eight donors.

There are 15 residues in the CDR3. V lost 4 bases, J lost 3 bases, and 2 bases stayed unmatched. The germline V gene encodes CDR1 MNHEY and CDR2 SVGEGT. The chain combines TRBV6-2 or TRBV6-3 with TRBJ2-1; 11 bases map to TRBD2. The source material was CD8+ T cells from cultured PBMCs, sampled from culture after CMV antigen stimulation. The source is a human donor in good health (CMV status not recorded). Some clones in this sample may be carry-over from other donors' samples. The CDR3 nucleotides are TGTGCCAGCAGTTCGGGACTAGCGGTCTACAATGAGCAGTTCTTC. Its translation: CASSSGLAVYNEQFF.